The source of this T cell receptor (beta chain) is a study of shared clonotypes between healthy human individuals. The method was immunoSEQ multiplex PCR; TCRdb's version includes in-frame clones alone and lacks a portion of them. The sample includes millions of clones, over 90% of them seen just once. CD4+ cell separation produced CD45RA+ naive and CD45RA-negative memory subsets. This CDR3 contains 13 residues. V lost 7 bases to trimming and J lost 4 bases; unmatched junction nucleotides: 3. Germline CDR1 SNHLY, CDR2 FYNNEI. This sequence originates from a man in his late teens or twenties in good health. Some clones in this sample may be carry-over from other donors' samples. Sequencing was done on a sample of naive CD4+ T cells from PBMCs. Subset meaning: CD45RA+ positively selected. The chain uses TRBV2 and TRBJ2-3; TRBD2 matches at 9 bases. The CDR3: CASTGLAPDTQYF. CDR3 nucleotides: TGTGCCAGCACGGGACTAGCACCAGATACGCAGTATTTT.